Sequencing of this T cell receptor beta chain was carried out in a study of T cell responses to AZD1222 COVID-19 vaccine. Per the germline V gene, CDR1 is LNHDA and CDR2 is SQIVND (reference sequence). CDR3 length: 16 amino acids. V lost 4 bases and J 1 base, leaving 15 bases between the germline ends. Data came from immunoSEQ multiplex PCR; TCRdb stores just in-frame clones and leaves some out. The sample lists around 160,000 clones, approximately 88% occurring once. This clone was counted only a few times. Its target is not known. Findings and caveats of the study: The repertoires were collected only after the peak T cell response.

This clonotype was sampled from an adult in good health. This sequence joins TRBV19 and TRBJ2-3, with D possibly matching TRBD2 (6 bases). The sequencing used peripheral blood, collected on day 0 of AZD1222 vaccination. CDR3 bases: TGTGCCAGTAGTAGAAGAACCGGGGGAGGCACAGATACGCAGTATTTT. Translated, it gives CASSRRTGGGTDTQYF.